The rows below give T cell receptor beta chains drawn from one sample of a study of response to subunit inactivated influenza vaccine. Each CDR3 protein is one row after TCRdb ran MiXCR on the RT-PCR reads. The sample contains approximately 490,000 distinct CDR3 sequences, around 7.7% of which appear only once. Sequenced material: PBMCs from blood, taken roughly 24 months after vaccination. Receptors were obtained from a man aged 50 to 69 who received an inactivated influenza vaccine. CDR3s include the opening cysteine and the closing phenylalanine or tryptophan. A D gene is named only where the DNA matches it firmly. A row's size may be missing; if present it is once, few, many or a size class.

>-|many|TRBJ2-5|TRBV10-3
CAISGGRRETQYF
TGTGCCATCAGTGGCGGCCGAAGGGAGACCCAGTACTTC
>-|-|TRBJ1-5|TRBV6-2/TRBV6-3
CASGMTDSNQPQHF
TGTGCCAGCGGGATGACAGATAGCAATCAGCCCCAGCATTTT
>TRBD1|-|TRBJ2-3|TRBV23-1
CASSQGATGGTDTQYF
TGCGCCAGCAGTCAAGGCGCGACAGGGGGAACAGATACGCAGTATTTT
>-|few|TRBJ1-2|TRBV5-1
CASKAQPRNYGYTF
TGCGCCAGCAAAGCACAGCCACGGAACTATGGCTACACCTTC
>-|many|TRBJ2-7|TRBV3-1
CASSPRQAKSYEQYF
TGTGCCAGCAGCCCCCGACAGGCTAAATCCTACGAGCAGTACTTC
>TRBD2|-|TRBJ2-1|TRBV4-1
CASSRVPSTSGGTYNEQFF
TGCGCCAGCAGCCGAGTTCCCTCGACTAGCGGGGGGACCTACAATGAGCAGTTCTTC
>-|many|TRBJ1-2|TRBV11-2
CASSPANRASGGYTF
TGTGCCAGCAGCCCGGCAAACCGGGCCTCCGGTGGCTACACCTTC
>-|-|TRBJ1-4|TRBV20-1
CSARDHSLGVFSPNEKLFF
TGCAGTGCTAGAGATCATTCCTTGGGGGTGTTCTCTCCTAATGAAAAACTGTTTTTT
>-|many|TRBJ1-4|TRBV21-1
CASSKDRGFEKLFF
TGTGCCAGCAGCAAAGACAGGGGCTTTGAAAAACTGTTTTTT
>TRBD1|many|TRBJ2-7|TRBV5-1
CASSLGQGRVEQYF
TGCGCCAGCTCTCTCGGACAGGGGAGAGTCGAGCAGTACTTC
>-|many|TRBJ2-3|TRBV7-2
CASSFRGADTQYF
TGTGCCAGCAGCTTTCGGGGGGCTGATACGCAGTATTTT
>-|many|TRBJ2-3|TRBV7-8
CASSFRGRELTDTQYF
TGTGCCAGCAGCTTTAGGGGTAGGGAACTCACAGATACGCAGTATTTT
>-|few|TRBJ1-3|TRBV30
CAWSRPGNTIYF
TGTGCCTGGAGTAGGCCTGGAAACACCATATATTTT
>TRBD1|-|TRBJ1-1|TRBV29-1
CSVHVRGQRPGTEAFF
TGCAGCGTGCACGTCAGGGGGCAGCGCCCTGGCACTGAAGCTTTCTTT
>TRBD1|-|TRBJ1-5|TRBV15
CATSTGTANQPQHF
TGTGCCACCAGCACTGGGACAGCTAATCAGCCCCAGCATTTT
>TRBD2|-|TRBJ2-7|TRBV7-2
CASSQSGSLYEQYF
TGTGCCAGCAGCCAAAGCGGGAGTCTCTACGAGCAGTACTTC
>TRBD1|-|TRBJ1-6|TRBV27
CASCGDRPINSPLHF
TGTGCCAGCTGCGGGGACAGGCCAATTAATTCACCCCTCCACTTT
>-|-|TRBJ1-1|TRBV9
CASSPSLRNTEAFF
TGTGCCAGCAGCCCTAGTTTGAGGAACACTGAAGCTTTCTTT
>TRBD2|few|TRBJ2-3|TRBV18
CASSPVREAPDTQYF
TGTGCCAGCTCACCAGTACGGGAGGCCCCAGATACGCAGTATTTT
>TRBD1|many|TRBJ1-2|TRBV20-1
CSATRDRGGYGYTF
TGCAGTGCTACCAGGGACAGGGGAGGTTATGGCTACACCTTC
>-|-|TRBJ2-5|TRBV7-2
CASSLALGGLETQYF
TGTGCCAGCAGCTTAGCACTGGGGGGTTTGGAGACCCAGTACTTC
>-|-|TRBJ2-2|TRBV15
CATSRAGRAGELFF
TGTGCCACCAGCAGAGCGGGAAGGGCCGGGGAGCTGTTTTTT
>-|-|TRBJ1-2|TRBV7-2
CASSLARVPGYTF
TGTGCCAGCAGCTTAGCCAGGGTTCCTGGCTACACCTTC
>-|many|TRBJ1-1|TRBV27
CASSSYGGVRAFF
TGTGCCAGCAGTAGCTATGGGGGGGTTCGGGCTTTCTTT
>TRBD1|many|TRBJ1-5|TRBV19
CASSRQGLQPQHF
TGTGCCAGTAGTCGACAGGGGCTTCAGCCCCAGCATTTT
>-|-|TRBJ2-1|TRBV29-1
CSVATYNEQFF
TGCAGCGTCGCCACCTACAATGAGCAGTTCTTC
>TRBD1|few|TRBJ1-1|TRBV3-1
CASSHDRGNTEAFF
TGTGCCAGCAGCCACGACAGGGGAAACACTGAAGCTTTCTTT
>TRBD2|-|TRBJ2-2|TRBV6-2/TRBV6-3
CASSGLAGVYTGELFF
TGTGCCAGCAGTGGACTAGCGGGAGTTTATACCGGGGAGCTGTTTTTT
>TRBD2|-|TRBJ2-2|TRBV20-1
CSASGTSGSGNTGELFF
TGCAGTGCTTCCGGGACTAGCGGGTCGGGGAACACCGGGGAGCTGTTTTTT
>TRBD1|few|TRBJ1-5|TRBV20-1
CSARDVDRGNQPQHF
TGCAGTGCTAGAGACGTGGACAGGGGCAATCAGCCCCAGCATTTT
>-|-|TRBJ2-1|TRBV7-9
CASSLDRIKQFF
TGTGCCAGCAGCTTGGACCGCATCAAGCAGTTCTTC
>-|-|TRBJ2-5|TRBV20-1
CSARSQPQQETQYF
TGCAGTGCTAGAAGTCAGCCCCAGCAAGAGACCCAGTACTTC
>-|many|TRBJ1-2|TRBV5-1
CASSLSQGNYGYTF
TGCGCCAGCAGCTTGTCCCAGGGGAACTATGGCTACACCTTC
>TRBD1|many|TRBJ2-3|TRBV20-1
CSARMHRGFTDTQYF
TGCAGTGCTAGGATGCACAGGGGATTCACAGATACGCAGTATTTT
>TRBD1|few|TRBJ2-1|TRBV20-1
CSAKDRLNEQFF
TGCAGTGCTAAGGACAGGTTGAATGAGCAGTTCTTC
>TRBD1|many|TRBJ1-4|TRBV7-2
CASSQGGTNEKLFF
TGTGCCAGCAGTCAGGGGGGGACTAATGAAAAACTGTTTTTT
>-|many|TRBJ1-1|TRBV5-6
CASSPAGQGTFSEAFF
TGTGCCAGCAGCCCAGCAGGGCAGGGTACGTTTTCTGAAGCTTTCTTT
>-|many|TRBJ2-7|TRBV12-3/TRBV12-4
CASSLGSTQGGYEQYF
TGTGCCAGCAGTTTAGGTAGTACGCAGGGGGGCTACGAGCAGTACTTC
>-|-|TRBJ2-7|TRBV11-1
CASSLAVKPSYEQYF
TGTGCCAGCAGCTTAGCGGTAAAGCCCTCCTACGAGCAGTACTTC
>-|few|TRBJ2-1|TRBV7-9
CASSSLKSEGLNNEQFF
TGTGCCAGCAGCTCCCTAAAATCAGAGGGGCTAAACAATGAGCAGTTCTTC
>-|few|TRBJ1-1|TRBV7-2
CASSFGTRNTEAFF
TGTGCCAGCAGCTTCGGGACCCGGAACACTGAAGCTTTCTTT
>-|few|TRBJ1-6|TRBV4-3
CASSQGNSYSPLHF
TGCGCCAGCAGCCAGGGAAACAGCTATTCACCCCTCCACTTT
>-|few|TRBJ2-1|TRBV29-1
CSVEDAVYNEQFF
TGCAGCGTTGAAGACGCAGTTTACAATGAGCAGTTCTTC
>TRBD1|many|TRBJ2-7|TRBV12-3/TRBV12-4
CASSLGQKYEQYF
TGTGCCAGCAGTTTGGGACAGAAATACGAGCAGTACTTC
>-|few|TRBJ1-1|TRBV7-2
CASSPLGGFGTEAFF
TGTGCCAGCAGCCCCCTTGGGGGGTTCGGCACTGAAGCTTTCTTT
>TRBD1|many|TRBJ2-1|TRBV6-2/TRBV6-3
CASSPGQATYNEQFF
TGTGCCAGCAGTCCTGGACAGGCCACCTACAATGAGCAGTTCTTC
>TRBD2|few|TRBJ2-3|TRBV12-3/TRBV12-4
CASSLAPTSGNTDTQYF
TGTGCCAGCAGTTTAGCTCCGACTAGCGGGAACACAGATACGCAGTATTTT
>-|few|TRBJ1-5|TRBV20-1
CSAGGRSSNQPQHF
TGCAGTGCGGGAGGGAGGAGCAGCAATCAGCCCCAGCATTTT
>-|few|TRBJ2-7|TRBV20-1
CSARDVTRQIKNHEQYF
TGCAGTGCTAGAGACGTGACCCGGCAGATAAAGAACCACGAGCAGTACTTC
>TRBD1|few|TRBJ2-3|TRBV27
CASSLYAYQTGMGTDTQYF
TGTGCCAGCAGTTTATACGCTTACCAGACAGGGATGGGCACAGATACGCAGTATTTT
>-|many|TRBJ1-6|TRBV20-1
CSARAISSYNSPLHF
TGCAGTGCTAGGGCAATCAGCTCCTATAATTCACCCCTCCACTTT
>TRBD2|-|TRBJ2-3|TRBV29-1
CSVESGGDTQYF
TGCAGCGTTGAAAGCGGGGGGGATACGCAGTATTTT
>-|few|TRBJ2-7|TRBV28
CASRYDNSYEQYF
TGTGCCAGCAGATATGACAATTCCTACGAGCAGTACTTC
>TRBD2|-|TRBJ2-5|TRBV12-3/TRBV12-4
CASSQAGRETQYF
TGTGCCAGCAGTCAAGCGGGACGGGAGACCCAGTACTTC